This record covers a single T cell receptor (beta chain). This CDR3 spans 13 amino acids. Trimming pared 5 bases from V and 7 bases from J, leaving 15 bases between. Germline CDR1 and CDR2: MNHEY and SVGAGI. Data came from immunoSEQ multiplex PCR; TCRdb stores just in-frame clones and leaves some out. The data show 320,000 or so clones, roughly 90% seen once. This sample is drawn from a study of blood T cell repertoires in COVID-19. As for the study in general: Samples of COVID-19 (acute and convalescent) were obtained from the United States, Italy and Spain.

Individuals drawn from 20 to 30 US areas were roughly 18 to 95 years old. Categorization into cohorts depended on clinical history that participants reported. Source material: PBMCs or T cells enriched from blood (not recorded which). V and J are TRBV6-5 and TRBJ2-7, with D possibly TRBD1 on 7 matching bases. The sequence came from a man in his fifties or sixties who had recovered from COVID-19. CDR3 DNA: TGTGCCAGCAGTCCAGGGGGGCGCGGAGAGCAGTACTTC. This gives the protein CASSPGGRGEQYF.